Listed below are T cell receptor beta chains from one sample, sequenced in a study of tumor and adjacent non-tumor tissue in lung cancer. TCRdb analysed the multiplex PCR reads with MiXCR anew, one entry per CDR3 protein. The sample has fewer than 120,000 distinct CDR3 sequences, over 75% seen once; the top ten hold 20% to 25%. The sequenced sample consisted of lung tumor tissue. The source is a man between 65 and 85 years old with non-small cell lung cancer. Both conserved end residues are trimmed from each CDR3.

v_call cdr3_length cdr3_aa
TRBV12-3/TRBV12-4 15 ASSPAPLRASTDTQY
TRBV6-2/TRBV6-3 13 SSSYLTSGYNEQF
TRBV5-6 16 ASNLVGTSGGSTYTQY
TRBV10-1 13 VRSESTGQAYGYT
TRBV20-1 14 SDRDSAGGRYNEQF
TRBV12-3/TRBV12-4 13 VSSLLIGIGYGYT
TRBV29-1 11 SVDGRVGKTQY
TRBV6-2/TRBV6-3 11 ASSYSMENEQF
TRBV29-1 14 RVEDLVGQPRDIQY
TRBV6-2/TRBV6-3 11 ASARGSYDGQF
TRBV5-1 15 ASNWANPASSYNEQF
TRBV5-1 12 TISLEQSNYGYT
TRBV28 14 VSRGLAGGSWNEQF
TRBV6-1 11 VSSEAMGFGYT
TRBV28 9 ATRDRVGQF
TRBV5-6 17 ASSLWTPQWFQNTRELF
TRBV7-3 8 APKIGEAF
TRBV14 12 ASSQRGKAGELF
TRBV6-6 16 ASSYFGWGQSSNQPQH
TRBV11-2 14 ASSLTTDRVVNEQF
TRBV4-2 14 ASSQDGRAGGNKQF
TRBV4-1 14 VSSPRTGVDLGELF
TRBV9 12 ANSPRQGLREQY
TRBV11-2 13 ASSLDLMGPYERY
TRBV6-6 11 ASSAPGGGGAF
TRBV20-1 14 SARGIRDRIKNEQY
TRBV11-2 12 ASNHRTSTAAQY
TRBV12-3/TRBV12-4 14 ANSFSLPHSGNTIY
TRBV11-2 13 TSSPYSGKTYKQY
TRBV4-1 14 ASSQEQTYSNQPQY
TRBV6-2/TRBV6-3 12 ATCGVNSNQPQH
TRBV20-1 12 SARTQGVNYGYT
TRBV20-1 10 SALGLAGKQY
TRBV10-2 14 ATQGDVTRGGETQY
TRBV5-4 11 ASSFTGLDTQY
TRBV6-6 15 ASSLRLGERVSYEQY
TRBV11-2 10 TSSNHGGEQY
TRBV10-2 14 AIQGGATRGGETQY
TRBV5-6 14 ASIFGGSSYNSPLH
TRBV10-1 12 ASSPLRGGFDQF
TRBV13 12 ASSLTGTTWELF
TRBV28 13 ASSLLGQGVHKQY